The 20 T cell receptor beta chains presented below share a single source sample, sequenced in a study of shared clonotypes between healthy human individuals. The data were produced by immunoSEQ multiplex PCR, yet TCRdb's version contains in-frame clones alone and is incomplete. This table has about 870,000 clones, 80% to 95% appearing once. Only CD45RO-negative cells positively selected for CCR7 counted as naive CD8 cells, so terminally differentiated effector memory CD45RA+ cells were excluded. Material: naive CD8+ T cells sorted from blood. Source of these receptors: a man in his thirties or forties in good health.

The chain has TRBV28 and TRBJ2-7, with D perhaps matching TRBD1 or TRBD2 (5 bases each). The length of the CDR3 is 14 residues. V was cut by 3 bases and J by 4 bases, with 13 bases left in between. Germline V gene sequence: CDR1 MDHEN, CDR2 SYDVKM. The CDR3 protein is CASSFRDRKYEQYF. In nucleotides, the CDR3 is TGTGCCAGCAGTTTCCGGGACCGAAAATACGAGCAGTACTTC.

This chain connects TRBV6-1 to TRBJ2-1; perhaps TRBD2 as D (6 bases). V was clipped by 8 bases and J by 6 bases, with 17 bases between them. In germline, CDR1 is MNHNS, CDR2 SASEGT. This CDR3 is built from 14 residues. The CDR3 DNA reads TGTGCCAGCTGTACTAGCACGACGGTCAATGAGCAGTTCTTC. Its translation is CASCTSTTVNEQFF.

The chain links TRBV28 to TRBJ2-3; possible D gene TRBD1, 5 bases. Germline V CDR1 and CDR2: MDHEN, SYDVKM. The CDR3 is made up of 15 amino acids. Trimming shortened V by 6 bases and J by 5 bases, and 18 bases separated the two germline ends. The CDR3 loop reads CASSPGFRGRDTQYF. CDR3 DNA: TGTGCCAGCAGCCCCGGGTTTAGGGGTAGAGATACGCAGTATTTT. Supplemented by reference TRBV28 and TRBJ2-3, the full variable domain reads DVKVTQSSRYLVKRTGEKVFLECVQDMDHENMFWYRQDPGLGLRLIYFSYDVKMKEKGDIPEGYSVSREKKERFSLILESASTNQTSMYLCASSPGFRGRDTQYFGPGTRLTVL.

The chain has TRBV11-2 and TRBJ2-1, with 10 positions matching TRBD2. The CDR3 loop spans 15 amino acids. V lost 5 bases to trimming and J lost 8 bases; unmatched junction nucleotides: 9. Germline V gene sequence: CDR1 SGHAT, CDR2 FQNNGV. DNA of the CDR3: TGTGCCAGCAGCCAACCTAGCGGGAGTCGGGATGAGCAGTTCTTC. Amino acid sequence: CASSQPSGSRDEQFF.

The V gene is TRBV7-9, the J gene TRBJ2-3, with 7 positions matching TRBD2. The CDR3 spans 17 residues. After removal of 5 bases from V and 7 bases from J, the junction contained 18 bases not matched to a gene. Germline CDR1 reads SEHNR; CDR2 reads FQNEAQ (reference sequence). DNA of the CDR3: TGTGCCAGCAGCGGGCGGGAGTTTATGCTTAGTCCAAATACGCAGTATTTT. Protein sequence: CASSGREFMLSPNTQYF.

This clone was detected only once. The genes are TRBV7-9 and TRBJ2-4; D gene ambiguous. This CDR3 comprises 17 residues. Germline CDR1 is SEHNR and CDR2 is FQNEAQ (reference sequence). Trimming stripped 4 bases from V and 0 bases from J, with 16 bases between. The CDR3 is CASSSQVAELAKNIQYF. The CDR3 DNA reads TGTGCCAGCAGCTCCCAAGTGGCAGAACTAGCCAAAAACATTCAGTACTTC.

The chain combines TRBV9 with TRBJ2-2; possible D gene TRBD2, 6 bases. The CDR3 has 16 amino acids. V was trimmed by 0 bases and J by 1 base, leaving 10 bases between them. Germline CDR1 reads SGDLS; CDR2 reads YYNGEE. The CDR3 spells CASSVEGRENTGELFF. CDR3 bases: TGTGCCAGCAGCGTAGAAGGGCGGGAGAACACCGGGGAGCTGTTTTTT.

The V gene is TRBV5-1, the J gene TRBJ2-5; D assignment may be TRBD1 or TRBD2 (5 bases each). The CDR3 contains 20 residues. Germline loops: CDR1 SGHRS, CDR2 YFSETQ. Deletions cut 1 base from V and 1 base from J, with 26 bases between. The CDR3 loop is CASSLQTDISNRDPQETQYF. In DNA form, the CDR3 reads TGCGCCAGCAGCTTGCAAACGGACATAAGTAACCGGGACCCCCAAGAGACCCAGTACTTC.

The table lists this clone with a few counts. This sequence joins TRBV15 and TRBJ2-1; 7 positions match TRBD1. The CDR3 sequence is 15 residues long. CDR1 is LNHNV, CDR2 YYDKDF, per germline (reference sequence). The trim removed 1 base at V and 4 bases at J, leaving 4 bases unmatched. The chain's CDR3 is CATSRGRDRYNEQFF. In DNA, the CDR3 is TGTGCCACCAGCAGAGGTCGGGACAGATACAATGAGCAGTTCTTC.

The genes are TRBV7-9 and TRBJ2-5; D gene unclear. This CDR3 contains 15 residues. Per the germline V gene, CDR1 is SEHNR and CDR2 is FQNEAQ (reference sequence). V was cut by 2 bases and J by 0 bases, with 10 bases left in between. CDR3 bases: TGTGCCAGCAGCTTAAGGCGGTACGACCAAGAGACCCAGTACTTC. Protein: CASSLRRYDQETQYF.

The chain is built from TRBV5-1 and TRBJ2-7, with D perhaps TRBD1 (6 bases). The ends were cut back, 2 bases at V and 6 bases at J, with 9 bases in the middle. CDR3 length: 12 amino acids. CDR1 is SGHRS, CDR2 YFSETQ, per germline. As DNA, the CDR3 is TGCGCCAGCAGCTTCTCAGGGGTCGAGCAGTACTTC. Protein: CASSFSGVEQYF.

The J gene is TRBJ1-2, the V gene TRBV11-2, with D possibly being TRBD1 (6 bases). Trimming left V 2 bases short and J 8 bases short, with 12 bases between. CDR1 and CDR2 from the germline V gene are SGHAT and FQNNGV. CDR3 size: 13 residues. The CDR3 coding sequence is TGTGCCAGCAGCTTACCCGCAGGGGAGGGCTACACCTTC. Translated: CASSLPAGEGYTF. The full variable domain, in which reference TRBV11-2 and TRBJ1-2 provide the parts outside the CDR3, is EAGVAQSPRYKIIEKRQSVAFWCNPISGHATLYWYQQILGQGPKLLIQFQNNGVVDDSQLPKDRFSAERLKGVDSTLKIQPAKLEDSAVYLCASSLPAGEGYTFGSGTRLTVV.

This clone was counted once. The chain combines TRBV4-1 with TRBJ2-2; no clear D. Between the trimmed V and J ends, which lost 3 bases and 1 base, there was a span of 9 bases. Germline assignment: CDR1 MGHRA and CDR2 YSYEKL. CDR3 length: 15 amino acids. The CDR3 nucleotides are TGCGCCAGCAGCCAGGCGAAGCGGAACACCGGGGAGCTGTTTTTT. Its translation: CASSQAKRNTGELFF.

The chain couples TRBV10-3 to TRBJ2-5; TRBD1 matches at 9 bases. CDR1 and CDR2 (germline): ENHRY, SYGVKD. With 2 bases clipped from V and 5 bases from J, the junction kept 12 bases outside the gene matches. CDR3 length: 17 amino acids. The CDR3 coding sequence is TGTGCCATCAGTGAGGTGACAGGGGGTATTGGGACGGAGACCCAGTACTTC. Residues: CAISEVTGGIGTETQYF.

The chain has TRBV5-5 and TRBJ2-1; 8 bases line up with TRBD2. CDR1 is SGHKS and CDR2 is YYEKEE in the germline V gene (reference sequence). V trimming: 1 base; J trimming: 9 bases; junction bases outside the gene matches: 9. The CDR3 is 15 residues long. CDR3 DNA: TGTGCCAGCAGCTTGTTGCGGGAGGCGGACCGTGAGCAGTTCTTC. Translated, it gives CASSLLREADREQFF.

The gene calls are TRBV18 and TRBJ2-4; D is unresolved. The V and J ends lost 2 bases and 1 base respectively, with 12 bases between them. This CDR3 is 16 amino acids long. Germline-derived CDR1 and CDR2 are KGHSH and LQKENI. Here the CDR3 DNA reads TGTGCCAGCTCACCATGGGGATACGAGGCCAAAAACATTCAGTACTTC. Translating it yields CASSPWGYEAKNIQYF.

In regard to this clone: Other DNA sequences in this specimen translate into the identical CDR3. The V gene is TRBV27, the J gene TRBJ2-7; tentatively, D is TRBD2 (5 bases). Trimming removed 3 bases from V and 6 bases from J, with 12 bases in between. CDR1 MNHEY and CDR2 SMNVEV come from the germline V gene (reference sequence). The CDR3 length is 13 residues. CDR3 DNA sequence: TGTGCCAGCAGTTTGAGGCTCGCGGGCGAGCAGTACTTC. This encodes CASSLRLAGEQYF.

The chain employs TRBV6-1 and TRBJ2-5; tentatively, D is TRBD1 (5 bases). The CDR3 extends over 14 amino acids. Germline loops: CDR1 MNHNS, CDR2 SASEGT. V lost 2 bases and J 2 bases, leaving 9 bases between the germline ends. This CDR3 reads CASSEIGHQETQYF. The CDR3 bases are TGTGCCAGCAGTGAAATCGGACATCAAGAGACCCAGTACTTC.

V gene TRBV7-2 combines with J gene TRBJ2-1, with 8 bases that match TRBD2. The CDR3 runs to 17 residues. CDR1 SGHTA and CDR2 FQGNSA come from the germline V gene. The junction had 9 bases not matched to a gene; V was cut back by 1 base and J by 4 bases. DNA for the CDR3: TGTGCCAGCAGCTTAGGAGGGGGTTCTAGCGGGTACAATGAGCAGTTCTTC. This codes for CASSLGGGSSGYNEQFF.

The chain couples TRBV27 to TRBJ2-5, with a weak D call TRBD1 (5 bases). The CDR3 consists of 16 residues. V dropped 2 bases and J dropped 2 bases, with 15 bases sitting between them. Germline V gene data show CDR1 as MNHEY and CDR2 as SMNVEV (reference sequence). The CDR3 DNA reads TGTGCCAGCAGTTTAAGTTGGGGCGAACGGCAAGAGACCCAGTACTTC. It yields the protein CASSLSWGERQETQYF.